This T cell receptor (beta chain) was recovered during a study of response to subunit inactivated influenza vaccine. TCRdb processed the RT-PCR reads anew with MiXCR; each CDR3 protein has one entry. The sample lists about 700,000 distinct CDR3 sequences, more than 11% occurring once. General study results and limits: Each seasonal influenza vaccination recruits few new T cells, the authors suggested.

Concerning this clonotype itself: Its specificity is not known.

The receptor's source is a man aged 50 to 60 who received an inactivated influenza vaccine. The input for sequencing was PBMCs from blood, taken less than 15 days before vaccination.

The chain's CDR3 is CASSPRTSGSNGELFF. The CDR3 DNA sequence: TGTGCCAGCTCACCTCGGACTAGCGGGAGTAATGGGGAGCTGTTTTTT. The rearrangement uses TRBV18 and TRBJ2-2, with 13 nucleotides matching TRBD2. This CDR3 spans 16 amino acids. The V segment lost 3 bases and the J segment 8 bases; nucleotides outside the gene matches: 6. The germline V gene encodes CDR1 KGHSH and CDR2 LQKENI.